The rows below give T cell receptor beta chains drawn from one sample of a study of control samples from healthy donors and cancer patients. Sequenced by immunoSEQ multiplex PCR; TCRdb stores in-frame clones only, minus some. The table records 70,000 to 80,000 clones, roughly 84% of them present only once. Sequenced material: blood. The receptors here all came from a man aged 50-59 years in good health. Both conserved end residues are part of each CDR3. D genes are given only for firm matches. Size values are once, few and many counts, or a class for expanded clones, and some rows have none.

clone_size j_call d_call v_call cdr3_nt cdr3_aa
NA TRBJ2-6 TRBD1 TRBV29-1 TGCAGCGCGACAGGGCTAAACGGGGCCAACGTCCTGACTTTC CSATGLNGANVLTF
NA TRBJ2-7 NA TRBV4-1 TGCGCCAGCAGCCCCTCGGGAAAGTTTAGCACCTACGAGCAGTACTTC CASSPSGKFSTYEQYF
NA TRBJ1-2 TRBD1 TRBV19 TGTGCCATTCACTCGGGGACAGGTGGTTACTATGGCTACACCTTC CAIHSGTGGYYGYTF
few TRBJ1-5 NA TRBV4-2 TGTGCCAGCAGCCAAGCAACGGGGGCATTTCAGCCCCAGCATTTT CASSQATGAFQPQHF
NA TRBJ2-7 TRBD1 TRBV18 TGTGCCAGCTCACCCCGAGGTGTACGGGACAGCTCCTACGAGCAGTACTTC CASSPRGVRDSSYEQYF
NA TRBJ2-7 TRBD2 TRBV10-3 TGTGCCATCGTTGAGGGCACTAGCGGAACCTACGAGCAGTACTTC CAIVEGTSGTYEQYF
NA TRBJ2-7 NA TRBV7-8 TGTGCCAGCAGCGGCAGGGGGGACGAGCAGTACTTC CASSGRGDEQYF
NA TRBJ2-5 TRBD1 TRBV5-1 TGCGCCAGCAGCTTGGACAGGGGCGACGAGACCCAGTACTTC CASSLDRGDETQYF
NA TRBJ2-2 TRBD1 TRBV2 TGTGCCAGCTCAAGGACAGGGGGAACCGGGGAGCTGTTTTTT CASSRTGGTGELFF
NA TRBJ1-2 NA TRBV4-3 TGCGCCAGCAGCCAAGTCCCGACCGCCACCTATGGCTACACCTTC CASSQVPTATYGYTF
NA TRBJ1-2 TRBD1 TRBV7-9 TGTGCCAGCAGCTTTCAGTCAGGGGGCGGCTACACCTTC CASSFQSGGGYTF
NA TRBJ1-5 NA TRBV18 TGTGCCAGCTCACCATGGAAAGATAGCAATCAGCCCCAGCATTTT CASSPWKDSNQPQHF
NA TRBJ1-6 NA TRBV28 TGTGCCATAACGCCCTCGGGAGGACATAATTCACCCCTCCACTTT CAITPSGGHNSPLHF
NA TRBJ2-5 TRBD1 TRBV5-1 TGCGCCAGCAGCTGGGGGACAGGGCAAGAGACCCAGTACTTC CASSWGTGQETQYF
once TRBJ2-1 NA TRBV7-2 TGTGCCAGCCCTCCTCCCGGCTTGAGACTAAATGAGCAGTTCTTC CASPPPGLRLNEQFF
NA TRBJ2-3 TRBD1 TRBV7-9 TGTGCCAGTCGAAGCGGGACAGGGCAGACAGATACGCAGTATTTT CASRSGTGQTDTQYF
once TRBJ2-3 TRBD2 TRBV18 TGTGCCAGCTCACCACCACTAGCGGGAGTAGGCACAGATACGCAGTATTTT CASSPPLAGVGTDTQYF
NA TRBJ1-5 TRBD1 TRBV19 TGTGCCAGTAGTGCCCGTATTTCAGCACAGGGGAATCAGCCCCAGCATTTT CASSARISAQGNQPQHF
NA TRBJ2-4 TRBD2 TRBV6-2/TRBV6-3 TGTGCCAGCAGTAAAGGGACTAGCGGGAGGTCGGGCAAAAACATTCAGTACTTC CASSKGTSGRSGKNIQYF
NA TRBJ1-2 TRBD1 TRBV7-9 TGTGCCAGCAGCTTAGTAGAGGGGGCGTCTGGCTACACCTTC CASSLVEGASGYTF
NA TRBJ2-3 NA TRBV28 TGTGCCAGCAGTCCCGGGAGGACAGGCCCTACAGATACGCAGTATTTT CASSPGRTGPTDTQYF
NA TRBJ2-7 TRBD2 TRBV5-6 TGTGCCAGCAGCGGGGGGGTTTTAAACGAGCAGTACTTC CASSGGVLNEQYF
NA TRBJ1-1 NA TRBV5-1 TGCGCCAGCAGCTTGGATCTTTTGGGAGCGAACACTGAAGCTTTCTTT CASSLDLLGANTEAFF
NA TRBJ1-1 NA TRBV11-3 TGTGCCAGCAGCTTAGTTCTGTACGGGGCGAACACTGAAGCTTTCTTT CASSLVLYGANTEAFF
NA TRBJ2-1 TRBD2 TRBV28 TGTGCCAGCAGTTCGGCGGGACTAGCGGGAGGGCGTGAGCAGTTCTTC CASSSAGLAGGREQFF
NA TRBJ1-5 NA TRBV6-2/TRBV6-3 TGTGCCAGCAGCTGGACAGCTGGTCAGCCCCAGCATTTT CASSWTAGQPQHF
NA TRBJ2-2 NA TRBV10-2 TGCGCCAGCAGTGAGACCACGGGGACTCCGCGAGATAACACCGGGGAGCTGTTTTTT CASSETTGTPRDNTGELFF
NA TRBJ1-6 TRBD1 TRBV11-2 TGTGCCAGCAGACCACTTAGACAGGGAAGGAATTCACCCCTCCACTTT CASRPLRQGRNSPLHF
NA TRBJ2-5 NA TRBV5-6 TGTGCCAGCAGCTTGGGTAGGCGGGAGACCCAGTACTTC CASSLGRRETQYF
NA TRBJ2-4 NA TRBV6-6 TGTGCCAGCACCCAGGCTTCACTAGGCATTCAGTACTTC CASTQASLGIQYF
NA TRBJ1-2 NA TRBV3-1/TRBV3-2 TGTGCCAGCAGCCACCTAGACAGACCTAACTATGGCTACACCTTC CASSHLDRPNYGYTF
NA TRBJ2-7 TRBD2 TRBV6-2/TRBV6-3 TGTGCCAGCAGTTCGACTAGCGGGAGGGCCTACGAGCAGTACTTC CASSSTSGRAYEQYF
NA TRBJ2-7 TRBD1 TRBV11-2 TGTGCCAGCAGCTCGAGACAGGGGATTACCTACGAGCAGTACTTC CASSSRQGITYEQYF
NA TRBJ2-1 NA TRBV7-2 TGTGCCAGCAGCTCTTCAAACCGGAATGAGCAGTTCTTC CASSSSNRNEQFF
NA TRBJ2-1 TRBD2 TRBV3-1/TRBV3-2 TGTGCCAGCAGCCAAGTACTAGCGGGAGGCTATGAGCAGTTCTTC CASSQVLAGGYEQFF
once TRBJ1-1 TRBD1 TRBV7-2 TGTGCCAGCAGGGAGACAGGGTACACTGAAGCTTTCTTT CASRETGYTEAFF
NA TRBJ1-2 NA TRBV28 TGTGCCAGCAGCAGCTATGGCTACACCTTC CASSSYGYTF
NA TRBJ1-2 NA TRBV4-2 TGTGCCAGCAGCCTCCCCGGGAGTAACTATGGCTACACCTTC CASSLPGSNYGYTF
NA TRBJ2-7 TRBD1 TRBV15 TGTGCCACCAGCAGAGATAGGGGGCCTTCTAGCTACGAGCAGTACTTC CATSRDRGPSSYEQYF
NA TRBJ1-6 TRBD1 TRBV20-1 TGCAGTGCTAGTGGCAGGGGGTATTCACCCCTCCACTTT CSASGRGYSPLHF
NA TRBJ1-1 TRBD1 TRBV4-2 TGTGCCAGCAGCCAAGAAGGCAGGGGGAAAACTGAAGCTTTCTTT CASSQEGRGKTEAFF
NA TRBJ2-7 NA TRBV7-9 TGTGCCAGCAGCCAGGGGAGCTCCTACGAGCAGTACTTC CASSQGSSYEQYF
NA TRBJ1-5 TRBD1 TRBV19 TGTGCCAGTAGTATAGCAACAGGGGATAGCAATCAGCCCCAGCATTTT CASSIATGDSNQPQHF
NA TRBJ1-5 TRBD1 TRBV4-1 TGCGCCAGCAGCCAAGATCGGGACAGTGATAGCAATCAGCCCCAGCATTTT CASSQDRDSDSNQPQHF